This T cell receptor beta chain was documented in a study of T cell repertoires in cytomegalovirus infection. Study-level background: Public signatures in TCR beta pointed to CMV infection and matching HLA type.

This clonotype was seen a few times. What it recognizes is unknown. Germline V CDR1 and CDR2: KGHDR, SFDVKD. Trimming pared 1 base from V and 7 bases from J, leaving 1 base between. The CDR3 consists of 11 residues. TCRdb re-called the reads with MiXCR, one entry per CDR3 protein. The sample lists roughly 230,000 distinct CDR3 sequences, 15% to 20% occurring once. Whole-study findings and limits: The ex vivo response showed dominance by HLA-C-restricted CMV-specific TCR beta clonotypes. Public TCR beta family frequency separated CMV-and-HLA carriers, including in an independent cohort.

The rearrangement uses TRBV24-1 and TRBJ2-1, with D uncertain. This sequence originates from a human donor in good health (CMV status not recorded). Some clones in this sample may be carry-over from other donors' samples. The sample consisted of CD8+ T cells from PBMCs. The CDR3 DNA follows: TGTGCCACCAGTGATTTAAATGAGCAGTTCTTC. Protein: CATSDLNEQFF.